This TCR beta chain is from a study of cytomegalovirus exposure and HLA in healthy donors (dated by TCRdb to 2017 to 2019). Broadly, across the study: In an earlier analysis of 550 to 750 of the donors, about 260 Gb of sequence data and approximately 100 million unique TCR beta sequences from about 179 million T cells were reported. About 280 gigabases of sequencing data and 78 million or so unique TCR sequences were included in an early release covering about 600 HLA-typed donors. Of the 350 to 400 genotyped donors, approximately 83% fell in the genetic ancestry cluster associated with self-reported Caucasian donors. The aim of the study was to test whether cataloging public T cell receptors could identify signatures of past pathogen exposure. The T cell repertoires of about 700 subjects were profiled by immunosequencing and related to cytomegalovirus serostatus. Along with the roughly 710-subject first cohort, a separate validation cohort of about 110 different subjects was used. To predict cytomegalovirus infection status, the study brought together high-throughput TCR immunosequencing, statistical association of individual TCRs with disease status, and machine learning. A later analysis re-analyzed previously published TCR beta repertoires from 666 donors and added high-resolution HLA genotyping to study TCR occurrence patterns. Rather than drawing on any new phenotypic data, the later analysis identified candidate immune exposures from TCR beta sequences and the way those sequences occurred across donors. An earlier analysis of 587 of the donors applied high-throughput TCR beta sequencing to assess whether each TCR beta V gene segment acted as functional or pseudogenic. Donor age, sex, ethnicity and CMV serostatus were collected together with the repertoire data. In a later genetic analysis, genome-wide SNP genotypes for about three fifths of the roughly 670 donors were used, and that subset was treated as a discovery cohort. Every discovery cohort repertoire had been produced on one sequencing platform. Both class I and class II loci were covered by HLA typing, at four-digit resolution. The number of donors typed differed by locus, with 629-630 for A, B, C, DRB1 and DQB1, around 560 for DQA1, over 600 for DPA1, and some 440 for DPB1. Because of strong linkage in the cohort, five DR-DQ haplotypes were treated as single units for association and clustering. Among about 400 genotyped donors of the cohort, an average of approximately 220,000 unique TCR beta nucleotide sequences was sequenced per donor, of which roughly 18% were non-productive.

In total, over 600 healthy bone marrow donors made up the cohort. All cohort members were sampled while nominally healthy, although unrecorded immune exposures were likely present. The donor was CMV seropositive and was included in the group of 250 to 300 seropositive cohort members. A peripheral blood sample was collected from each donor, and TCR beta sequencing was performed on peripheral blood mononuclear cells. Genomic DNA extraction from the blood cell samples was performed with the Qiagen DNeasy Blood Extraction Kit. About this clone: The antigen it recognizes is unknown. The sample holds no much larger clone one base away, and base qualities are not on file.

Taken from the germline V gene, the CDR1 and CDR2 loops are LGHNA and YSLEER. Trimming removed 4 bases from V and 7 bases from J; the gene matches leave 7 bases unexplained. From its cysteine to its phenylalanine, the CDR3 spans 15 amino acids. Only the CDR3 part of the read is kept: 45 bases, read in frame from the first base. The library relied on the immunoSEQ multiplex PCR assay. For the multiplex PCR, a mixture combining 60 forward primers for TCR Vbeta segments and 13 reverse primers for TCR Jbeta segments was used. Amplification of the CDR3 region of rearranged TCR beta genes was performed with a multiplex PCR assay on genomic DNA. The amplified TCR beta libraries were sequenced on the Illumina HiSeq System as 87-base-pair reads. As for the original processing: Across the 500 to 850 repertoires, a later analysis counted 75 million to 90 million unique TCR beta chains, 9.5 million to 13 million of which were shared by at least two donors. To remove PCR and sequencing errors, raw reads were error-corrected and collapsed into unique sequences using a nearest-neighbor algorithm that merged closely related sequences. CDR3 sequences were aligned to IMGT reference sequences to assign V, D and J gene segments. For a sequence to be retained, a match of at least six nucleotides to both a V gene segment and a J gene segment was required. Rearrangements were called productive when the CDR3 lacked stop codons and stayed in frame with V and J; all others were non-productive. Following IMGT convention, CDR3 was defined as the stretch from the second conserved V-encoded cysteine up to the conserved J-encoded phenylalanine. In an earlier analysis of 587 of the donors, sequences lacking an unambiguous match to a single V gene segment were excluded. An earlier analysis of 587 of the donors classified V segments as functional when productive rearrangements were above 56.7% and as segregating when the standard deviation between donors was above 5%. A statistical classification framework was built to diagnose cytomegalovirus status from the catalog of TCR beta chain sequences. In a later analysis, V and J genes were assigned by comparing TCR nucleotide sequences against IMGT/GENE-DB human TR gene sequences. A later analysis assigned CDR3 sequences and most-parsimonious VDJ recombination scenarios with the TCRdist pipeline. A later analysis defined each TCR beta chain by its CDR3 amino acid sequence plus V-gene family, and excluded reads lacking a unique V-gene family. To address suspected cross-contamination and a sequencing artifact, a later analysis removed some 620 highly shared, low-generation-probability nucleotide sequences. For each public chain, a later analysis derived a clonal expansion index from normalized ranks of inferred template counts within each repertoire. In a later analysis, generation probabilities were computed using a VDJ recombination model fitted to out-of-frame rearrangements, and the results were checked against IGoR. Hypergeometric tests were used in a later analysis to score TCR-TCR, TCR-HLA and TCR-CMV co-occurrence, with a repertoire-size bias correction applied to the TCR pairs. A later analysis estimated false discovery rates by permuting HLA or CMV assignments 20 times. A later analysis grouped co-occurring TCRs with DBSCAN, adding TCRdist sequence similarity when clustering within HLA-allele-positive subsets. For co-occurrence clustering, repertoires with fewer than 30,000 or more than 120,000 public chains were excluded, along with about five repertoires with anomalous nucleotide sharing. Sourced from immuneACCESS, this table was stored by TCRdb with only in-frame sequences that have V and J called. A share of the clones is absent; for the studies checked, an unresolved V gene accounts for under half, and the remainder has no known explanation. V, J and clone size were drawn from that table, and D and trimming were deduced from the DNA. The sample includes approximately 120,000 clones, with about 80% observed a single time. Of the sample, 11% falls within the top ten clones.

The research as a whole found: In this cohort, only TCR beta chains were sequenced, and detectable features were limited by the absence of alpha or paired-chain data. When HLA alleles, especially DR and DQ, strongly co-occurred, TCR associations were difficult to assign to individual alleles. A further reported finding was that TCR beta sequences accurately predicted the HLA-A and HLA-B alleles for most subjects in the first cohort. While some public TCRs were present in many individuals, most TCR sequences turned up only very rarely across donors. For the cohort, immune exposure information was limited to CMV serostatus. Sequencing depth was assumed to be roughly uniform across donors in the presence/absence analyses, though that assumption may not hold. A later genetic analysis reported fewer N-insertions in productive TCRs among donors in an Asian-associated ancestry cluster than the roughly 690-donor mean. According to the authors, the approach could potentially be generalized to other disease states and immunological phenotypes. In a later analysis, HLA-associated TCR beta chains were found to be more clonally expanded and to have lower generation probabilities than equally common non-associated chains. Because the 87-base-pair reads could not distinguish some IMGT-functional V segments, including TRBV6-2 and TRBV6-3, those segments were excluded. A later genetic analysis associated a missense DCLRE1C variant with V-gene and J-gene trimming of TCR beta chains, and an independent cohort replicated the association. Because counts were too low, seventeen rarely observed V segments, including chromosome 9 orphons, were left out of the earlier analysis of approximately 500 of the donors. In a later analysis, the rate of TCR association differed among HLA loci, with DRB1 alleles having the most associated TCRs and HLA-C alleles having the fewest. Several of the top co-occurrence clusters appeared to be linked to parvovirus B19, influenza, CMV and Epstein-Barr virus, according to a later analysis. A later analysis associated about 18,000 TCR beta sequences with specific HLA alleles at a false discovery rate of 0.05. In vitro tests confirmed that three of the cytomegalovirus-associated TCR beta chains recognize cytomegalovirus antigens. The sequencing pipeline was judged likely to have produced a cluster of highly shared sequence variants as a technical artifact. Because some donors lacked HLA typing at each locus, the association tests relied only on the typed subset. An earlier analysis of approximately 600 of the donors showed that most TCR beta V segments appeared in productive rearrangements either about 87% or about 30% of the time, which broadly matched IMGT annotations. Linkage disequilibrium might explain the correlated functional status among segregating V segments, but an unknown experimental factor could not be excluded. The classifier was reported to diagnose cytomegalovirus status with high specificity and sensitivity in both the original and validation cohorts. In a later analysis, most CMV-associated TCR beta chains were found to appear HLA-restricted, with HLA associations seemingly driven largely by CMV exposure. In the study, around 160 TCR beta chains were listed as associated with cytomegalovirus.

This TCR came from a man aged 30 to 39 in good health and CMV-seropositive. Sequenced: PBMCs. The chain is assembled from TRBV4-3 and TRBJ2-1, and 10 junctional nucleotides match TRBD2. The DNA sequence reads TGCGCCAGCAGCCCTGGGACTAGCGCACGGAATGAGCAGTTCTTC. This encodes CASSPGTSARNEQFF.